The clone carrying this TCR beta chain was observed a handful of times. Clones were read by immunoSEQ multiplex PCR, and TCRdb kept only the in-frame ones, dropping some. The sample includes some 150,000 clones, 91% seen only once; the top ten take under 4%. The data originate from a study of control samples from healthy donors and cancer patients. Germline assignment: CDR1 SSHAT and CDR2 FNYEAQ (reference sequence). Trimming removed 5 bases from V and 4 bases from J; junction bases left unmatched: 7. This CDR3 contains 15 residues. The receptor comes from a man aged 30-40 years in good health. The specimen was blood. The chain has TRBV7-7 and TRBJ2-1, with 8 positions matching TRBD1. CDR3 bases: TGTGCCAGCAGCATAGGGACAGGATTATACAATGAGCAGTTCTTC. As protein: CASSIGTGLYNEQFF. Together with reference TRBV7-7 and TRBJ2-1, the CDR3 gives the full variable domain: GAGVSQSPRYKVTKRGQDVTLRCDPISSHATLYWYQQALGQGPEFLTYFNYEAQPDKSGLPSDRFSAERPEGSISTLTIQRTEQRDSAMYRCASSIGTGLYNEQFFGPGTRLTVL.